This T cell receptor (beta chain) was sequenced for a study of control samples from healthy donors and cancer patients. CDR1 and CDR2 (germline): SGHKS, YYEKEE (reference sequence). The CDR3 is 15 amino acids. The ends lost 1 base at V and 6 bases at J; junction bases unmatched: 10. The assay was immunoSEQ multiplex PCR, and TCRdb's table has in-frame clones only and misses some. The sample has roughly 100,000 clones, about 92% seen once; the top ten hold about 2.5%. The TCR originated in a woman between 18 and 29 years old in good health. The genes are TRBV5-5 and TRBJ2-7, with TRBD2 matching over 7 bases. Specimen: blood. The CDR3: CASSLIAGAPGEQYF. The CDR3 DNA reads TGTGCCAGCAGCTTGATTGCGGGAGCCCCAGGCGAGCAGTACTTC.